This T cell receptor beta chain was identified during a study of control samples from healthy donors and cancer patients. Sequencing used immunoSEQ multiplex PCR; TCRdb keeps in-frame clones, though not all of them. The sample yields fewer than 85,000 clones, around 91% seen once. Trimming took off 4 bases at V and 2 bases at J, with 15 bases between the two ends. Germline V gives CDR1 MGHRA, CDR2 YSYEKL. This CDR3 contains 16 residues. This receptor was taken from a man aged 25-45 years in good health. The chain recombines TRBV4-1 with TRBJ1-5; D is unresolved. The sample taken for sequencing was blood. The CDR3, as DNA: TGCGCCAGCAGCCCCCCCTCGACGGAGGGCAATCAGCCCCAGCATTTT. Translating gives CASSPPSTEGNQPQHF.